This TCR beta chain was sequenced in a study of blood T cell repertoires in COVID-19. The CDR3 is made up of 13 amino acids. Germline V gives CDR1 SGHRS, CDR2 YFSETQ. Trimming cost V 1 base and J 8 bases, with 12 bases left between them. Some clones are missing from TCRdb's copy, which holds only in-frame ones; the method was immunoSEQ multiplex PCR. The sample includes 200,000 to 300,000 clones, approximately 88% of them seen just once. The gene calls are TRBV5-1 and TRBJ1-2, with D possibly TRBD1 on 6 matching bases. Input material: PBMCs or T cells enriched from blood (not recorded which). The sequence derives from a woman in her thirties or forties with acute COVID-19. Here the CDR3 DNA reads TGCGCCAGCAGCTTGTTACAGGGTGGGGGCTACACCTTC. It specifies CASSLLQGGGYTF. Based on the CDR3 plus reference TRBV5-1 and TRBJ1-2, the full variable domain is KAGVTQTPRYLIKTRGQQVTLSCSPISGHRSVSWYQQTPGQGLQFLFEYFSETQRNKGNFPGRFSGRQFSNSRSEMNVSTLELGDSALYLCASSLLQGGGYTFGSGTRLTVV.